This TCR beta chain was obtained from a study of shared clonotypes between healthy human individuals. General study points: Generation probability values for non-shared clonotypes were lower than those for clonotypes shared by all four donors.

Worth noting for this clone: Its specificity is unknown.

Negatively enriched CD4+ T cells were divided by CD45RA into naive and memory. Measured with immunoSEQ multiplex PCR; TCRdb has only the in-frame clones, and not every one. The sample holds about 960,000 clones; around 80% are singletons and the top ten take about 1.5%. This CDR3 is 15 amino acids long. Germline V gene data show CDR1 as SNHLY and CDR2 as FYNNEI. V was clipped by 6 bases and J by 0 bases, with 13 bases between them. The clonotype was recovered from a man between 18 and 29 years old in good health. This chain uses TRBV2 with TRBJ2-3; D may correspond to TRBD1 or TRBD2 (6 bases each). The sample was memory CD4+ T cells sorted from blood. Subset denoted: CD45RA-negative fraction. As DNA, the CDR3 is TGTGCCAGCAGACTTCAGGGGACTAGCACAGATACGCAGTATTTT. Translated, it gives CASRLQGTSTDTQYF.